This T cell receptor beta chain was recovered during a study of molecular identifiers for immune sequencing clone quantification. The germline gives CDR1 SGHDN, CDR2 FVKESK. The V end was cut by 4 bases, the J end by 6 bases, with 14 bases between. This CDR3 comprises 14 residues. The use of previously described methods and listed TCR primers produced the bulk TCR libraries. MiXCR was run by TCRdb on the PCR reads, yielding one entry per CDR3 protein. The sample comprises some 680,000 distinct CDR3 sequences, roughly 25% of which are singletons, and about 0.81% rests with the top ten. Comment on this clonotype: A read error is possible here, since a much larger clone lies one base away. Since the CDR3 does not end with the conserved phenylalanine or tryptophan, this likely comes from a read error.

The genes are TRBV14 and TRBJ2-3; TRBD1 might be the D (7 bases). The material sequenced was naive CD8+ T cells from blood, with Jurkat cell RNA spiked in. As to subset: FACS-sorted CD8+CD4-CCR7+CD45RA+ naive T cells. The clonotype comes from a human donor in good health. Some libraries in this study had Jurkat cell RNA spiked in. In DNA form, the CDR3 reads TGTGCCAGCAGCCGAACAGGGGAGGTGGATACGCAGTATTCT. Translation: CASSRTGEVDTQYS.